This TCR beta chain was captured in a study of shared clonotypes between healthy human individuals. CDR1 and CDR2 from the germline V gene are LNHDA and SQIVND (reference sequence). The J segment lost 2 bases and the V segment lost 5 bases, leaving 3 bases of the junction unmatched. This CDR3 has 13 residues. General study results and limits: Compared with clonotypes that all four donors shared, non-shared clonotypes had lower generation probabilities.

Genomic DNA per cell subset filled all wells of several immunoSEQ plates. Source study methods: ImmunoSEQ output lacked quality scores and full-length reads, limiting matched filtering. The method was immunoSEQ multiplex PCR; TCRdb's version includes in-frame clones alone and lacks a portion of them. V and J calls and clone size are as listed in that table; D and trimming were resolved from the DNA. The repertoire consists of roughly 1,600,000 clones, with just under 99% occurring once and the leading ten covering approximately 0.38%. Regarding this clone: Its target is unknown.

The source of this sequence is a young man in good health. Sample: naive CD4+ T cells sorted from blood. Subset indicated: CD45RA+ positively selected. The rearrangement uses TRBV19 and TRBJ2-7; 7 bases fit TRBD2. The DNA for the CDR3 is TGTGCCAGTAGTCGGGGGGTTCCCTACGAGCAGTACTTC. It yields the protein CASSRGVPYEQYF.